Sequencing of this T cell receptor (beta chain) was carried out in a study of T cell changes during pregnancy in multiple sclerosis. Germline assignment: CDR1 MNHEY and CDR2 SMNVEV (reference sequence). The CDR3 consists of 14 residues. Trimming removed 3 bases at V and 1 base at J, with 9 bases between. The protocol was immunoSEQ multiplex PCR, while the TCRdb copy is restricted to in-frame clones and leaves out a portion. There are 50,000 or so clones in the sample; roughly 93% occur only once, and around 1.9% lies in the top ten. Here the sequenced sample was peripheral blood, taken in the second trimester of pregnancy. This rearrangement joins TRBV27 to TRBJ1-1; D is perhaps TRBD1 (5 bases). The clonotype originates from a female donor with multiple sclerosis, enrolled in a pregnancy study. The DNA for the CDR3 is TGTGCCAGCAGTTTTTCCGGGGGGAACACTGAAGCTTTCTTT. The encoded protein is CASSFSGGNTEAFF.